This T cell receptor beta chain derives from a study of blood T cell repertoires in COVID-19. Germline values: CDR1 ENHRY, CDR2 SYGVKD. This CDR3 has 11 residues. The V and J ends lost 1 base and 6 bases respectively, with 3 bases between them. Profiled with immunoSEQ multiplex PCR; TCRdb holds only in-frame clones, not every one. This sample has 85,000 to 130,000 clones, with roughly 92% found just once. This sequence was found in a man in his 70s with acute or convalescent COVID-19. The sequenced material came from peripheral blood. The chain uses TRBV10-3 and TRBJ1-2; no reliable D call. CDR3 amino acids: CAISEFDGYTF. The CDR3 nucleotides are TGTGCCATCAGTGAGTTCGATGGCTACACCTTC.